This T cell receptor beta chain derives from a study of cytomegalovirus exposure and HLA in healthy donors (TCRdb year 2017). Background on the whole study: According to a later analysis, the 120 validation repertoires were produced on the same platform as the approximately 600 repertoires of the first cohort. The aim of the study was to test whether cataloging public T cell receptors could identify signatures of past pathogen exposure. To predict cytomegalovirus infection status, the study brought together high-throughput TCR immunosequencing, statistical association of individual TCRs with disease status, and machine learning. In addition to the first cohort of 666 subjects, a separate validation cohort of 120 different subjects was used. General conclusions and limits of the study: In vitro tests confirmed that a few of the cytomegalovirus-associated TCR beta chains recognize cytomegalovirus antigens. Subsequent analysis determined that TCRs grouped into clusters in the first cohort also showed a tendency toward co-occurrence across the approximately 120 validation repertoires, and approximately 94% of cluster scores exceeded 0. Most TCR sequences were observed very rarely across donors, whereas some public TCRs were present in many individuals. It was suggested by the authors that the approach could potentially be generalized to other disease states and immunological phenotypes. A total of about 150 TCR beta chains were listed by the study as associated with cytomegalovirus. The classifier was reported to diagnose cytomegalovirus status with high specificity and sensitivity in both the original cohort and the validation cohort. The validation cohort had no HLA typing available for a later analysis, so co-occurrence within that cohort was assessed over all 120 or so repertoires.

The donors were included in the validation cohort of 90 to 150 subjects, a group kept apart from the roughly 690-subject first cohort. This clone was found a few times. The specificity of this receptor is unknown. The record has no base qualities; no much larger clone is one base away. CDR3 length: 17 amino acids, cysteine to phenylalanine. The only DNA kept is the CDR3, 51 bases in frame from the first base. Unmatched junction bases come to 8, with V trimmed by 0 bases and J by 3 bases. For CDR1 and CDR2, the germline V gene lists SGHRS and YFSETQ. Receptor amplification or capture employed the immunoSEQ multiplex PCR assay. The authors' analysis ran thus. To diagnose cytomegalovirus status from the catalog of TCR beta chain sequences, a statistical classification framework was built. TCRdb stores this immuneACCESS table with in-frame sequences only. Part of the clones is absent; in the studies checked, under half of the shortfall reflects unresolved V genes, and no reason is known for the rest. The V and J calls and clone size were taken over from that table, and D and trimming were inferred from the DNA. The sample includes around 120,000 clones, with about 91% observed a single time. Clones ranked in the top ten supply 1.5% to 2% of the sample.

The sequence was collected from a man aged 18 to 29 in good health and CMV-seronegative. The chain joins TRBV5-1 to TRBJ2-2, and 7 junctional nucleotides match TRBD2. Sequences were obtained from PBMCs. The CDR3 reads CASSLASSGQYTGELFF. The base sequence is TGCGCCAGCAGCTTGGCGTCTAGCGGCCAATACACCGGGGAGCTGTTTTTT.